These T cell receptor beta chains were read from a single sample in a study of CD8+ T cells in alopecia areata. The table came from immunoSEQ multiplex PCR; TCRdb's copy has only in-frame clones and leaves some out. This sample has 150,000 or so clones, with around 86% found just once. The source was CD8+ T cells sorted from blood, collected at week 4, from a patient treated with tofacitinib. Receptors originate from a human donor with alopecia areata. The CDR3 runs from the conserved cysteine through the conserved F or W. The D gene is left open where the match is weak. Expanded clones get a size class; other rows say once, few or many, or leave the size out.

CASSYSGTRTYEQYF TGTGCCAGCAGTTACTCCGGGACACGGACCTACGAGCAGTACTTC . 15 TRBJ2-7 TRBV6-5 .
CASTGFTSGEGYEQYF TGTGCCAGCACAGGATTCACTAGCGGGGAGGGGTACGAGCAGTACTTC few 16 TRBJ2-7 TRBV5-4 TRBD2
CASSPGASYEQYF TGTGCCAGCAGCCCGGGGGCCTCCTACGAGCAGTACTTC . 13 TRBJ2-7 TRBV14 .
CASSLALAGGDPTDTQYF TGTGCCAGCAGCTTAGCCCTAGCGGGAGGGGACCCCACAGATACGCAGTATTTT . 18 TRBJ2-3 TRBV7-2 TRBD2
CASSSLGQGSYNEQFF TGTGCCAGCAGTTCCCTCGGGCAGGGTTCCTACAATGAGCAGTTCTTC . 16 TRBJ2-1 TRBV27 .
CASSYYPGELFF TGTGCCAGCAGTTACTACCCCGGGGAGCTGTTTTTT few 12 TRBJ2-2 TRBV27 .
CASGLTTHLLAGGNTEAFF TGTGCTAGTGGTTTGACCACCCACCTTTTGGCAGGTGGAAACACTGAAGCTTTCTTT . 19 TRBJ1-1 TRBV12-5 .
CASSIWGQGTTEAFF TGTGCCAGTAGTATTTGGGGTCAAGGAACTACTGAAGCTTTCTTT . 15 TRBJ1-1 TRBV19 .
CASSVGQGVGELFF TGCGCCAGCAGTGTAGGACAGGGCGTCGGGGAGCTGTTTTTT . 14 TRBJ2-2 TRBV5-1 TRBD1
CASSAKQYF TGTGCCAGCAGCGCTAAGCAGTACTTC . 9 TRBJ2-7 TRBV9 .
CASSDDSYTEAFF TGTGCCAGCAGCGATGACAGTTACACTGAAGCTTTCTTT . 13 TRBJ1-1 TRBV9 .
CASSGVFDNEQFF TGCGCCAGCAGCGGAGTTTTCGACAATGAGCAGTTCTTC . 13 TRBJ2-1 TRBV5-1 .
CASSPFVSGYYGYTF TGTGCCAGCAGCCCATTCGTGTCAGGGTACTATGGCTACACCTTC . 15 TRBJ1-2 TRBV7-9 .
CASSAPPVTEAFF TGTGCCAGCAGCGCCCCTCCGGTCACTGAAGCTTTCTTT . 13 TRBJ1-1 TRBV9 .
CASSLDGLGDPKRNIQYF TGTGCCAGCAGCTTAGATGGCTTGGGTGACCCCAAGAGGAACATTCAGTACTTC once 18 TRBJ2-4 TRBV11-2 .
CASSYIYRGYNEQFF TGTGCCAGCAGTTACATCTATCGGGGATACAATGAGCAGTTCTTC . 15 TRBJ2-1 TRBV6-5 .
CASSLGKTRNLYGYTF TGTGCCAGCAGCTTAGGGAAGACCCGAAACTTATATGGCTACACCTTC . 16 TRBJ1-2 TRBV7-2 .
CASSGSSYNEQFF TGTGCCAGCTCGGGGAGCTCCTACAATGAGCAGTTCTTC . 13 TRBJ2-1 TRBV6-6 .
CAAIDASGAYEQYF TGTGCCGCGATTGACGCTAGCGGGGCCTACGAGCAGTACTTC once 14 TRBJ2-7 TRBV2 TRBD2
CASSLAGTGRGTDTQYF TGTGCCAGCAGCTTAGCGGGGACAGGGAGGGGCACAGATACGCAGTATTTT . 17 TRBJ2-3 TRBV7-2 TRBD1
CASSEAVAGHYEQYF TGTGCCAGCAGTGAAGCCGTAGCGGGACACTACGAGCAGTACTTC . 15 TRBJ2-7 TRBV2 TRBD2
CASRSTGGYIYEQYF TGTGCCAGCAGGTCGACAGGGGGCTATATATACGAGCAGTACTTC few 15 TRBJ2-7 TRBV27 TRBD1
CASSFLGSYEQYF TGTGCCAGCAGCTTTTTGGGGTCCTACGAGCAGTACTTC . 13 TRBJ2-7 TRBV5-4 .
CASSYGDQSYEQYF TGTGCCAGCAGCTACGGGGACCAGTCCTACGAGCAGTACTTC . 14 TRBJ2-7 TRBV9 .
CASSQASGVYNEQFF TGTGCCAGCAGCCAAGCTAGCGGAGTGTACAATGAGCAGTTCTTC . 15 TRBJ2-1 TRBV4-2 TRBD2
CASSESGTSYNEQFF TGTGCCAGCAGCGAAAGCGGTACCTCCTACAATGAGCAGTTCTTC . 15 TRBJ2-1 TRBV6-1 .
CASGPAEDRSYGYTF TGTGCCAGTGGCCCCGCCGAGGACCGCAGCTATGGCTACACCTTC . 15 TRBJ1-2 TRBV19 .
CSVRIASTDTQYF TGCAGCGTTCGGATAGCTAGCACAGATACGCAGTATTTT . 13 TRBJ2-3 TRBV29-1 .
CASSDVGEDTQYF TGTGCCAGCAGTGACGTCGGCGAAGATACGCAGTATTTT . 13 TRBJ2-3 TRBV2 .
CAWSDDYEQYF TGTGCCTGGAGTGACGATTACGAGCAGTACTTC . 11 TRBJ2-7 TRBV30 .
CSDMDRLTDTQYF TGCAGCGACATGGACAGATTGACAGATACGCAGTATTTT . 13 TRBJ2-3 TRBV29-1 .
CASSLGTSYEQYF TGTGCCAGCAGCTTAGGGACTTCCTACGAGCAGTACTTC . 13 TRBJ2-7 TRBV13 .